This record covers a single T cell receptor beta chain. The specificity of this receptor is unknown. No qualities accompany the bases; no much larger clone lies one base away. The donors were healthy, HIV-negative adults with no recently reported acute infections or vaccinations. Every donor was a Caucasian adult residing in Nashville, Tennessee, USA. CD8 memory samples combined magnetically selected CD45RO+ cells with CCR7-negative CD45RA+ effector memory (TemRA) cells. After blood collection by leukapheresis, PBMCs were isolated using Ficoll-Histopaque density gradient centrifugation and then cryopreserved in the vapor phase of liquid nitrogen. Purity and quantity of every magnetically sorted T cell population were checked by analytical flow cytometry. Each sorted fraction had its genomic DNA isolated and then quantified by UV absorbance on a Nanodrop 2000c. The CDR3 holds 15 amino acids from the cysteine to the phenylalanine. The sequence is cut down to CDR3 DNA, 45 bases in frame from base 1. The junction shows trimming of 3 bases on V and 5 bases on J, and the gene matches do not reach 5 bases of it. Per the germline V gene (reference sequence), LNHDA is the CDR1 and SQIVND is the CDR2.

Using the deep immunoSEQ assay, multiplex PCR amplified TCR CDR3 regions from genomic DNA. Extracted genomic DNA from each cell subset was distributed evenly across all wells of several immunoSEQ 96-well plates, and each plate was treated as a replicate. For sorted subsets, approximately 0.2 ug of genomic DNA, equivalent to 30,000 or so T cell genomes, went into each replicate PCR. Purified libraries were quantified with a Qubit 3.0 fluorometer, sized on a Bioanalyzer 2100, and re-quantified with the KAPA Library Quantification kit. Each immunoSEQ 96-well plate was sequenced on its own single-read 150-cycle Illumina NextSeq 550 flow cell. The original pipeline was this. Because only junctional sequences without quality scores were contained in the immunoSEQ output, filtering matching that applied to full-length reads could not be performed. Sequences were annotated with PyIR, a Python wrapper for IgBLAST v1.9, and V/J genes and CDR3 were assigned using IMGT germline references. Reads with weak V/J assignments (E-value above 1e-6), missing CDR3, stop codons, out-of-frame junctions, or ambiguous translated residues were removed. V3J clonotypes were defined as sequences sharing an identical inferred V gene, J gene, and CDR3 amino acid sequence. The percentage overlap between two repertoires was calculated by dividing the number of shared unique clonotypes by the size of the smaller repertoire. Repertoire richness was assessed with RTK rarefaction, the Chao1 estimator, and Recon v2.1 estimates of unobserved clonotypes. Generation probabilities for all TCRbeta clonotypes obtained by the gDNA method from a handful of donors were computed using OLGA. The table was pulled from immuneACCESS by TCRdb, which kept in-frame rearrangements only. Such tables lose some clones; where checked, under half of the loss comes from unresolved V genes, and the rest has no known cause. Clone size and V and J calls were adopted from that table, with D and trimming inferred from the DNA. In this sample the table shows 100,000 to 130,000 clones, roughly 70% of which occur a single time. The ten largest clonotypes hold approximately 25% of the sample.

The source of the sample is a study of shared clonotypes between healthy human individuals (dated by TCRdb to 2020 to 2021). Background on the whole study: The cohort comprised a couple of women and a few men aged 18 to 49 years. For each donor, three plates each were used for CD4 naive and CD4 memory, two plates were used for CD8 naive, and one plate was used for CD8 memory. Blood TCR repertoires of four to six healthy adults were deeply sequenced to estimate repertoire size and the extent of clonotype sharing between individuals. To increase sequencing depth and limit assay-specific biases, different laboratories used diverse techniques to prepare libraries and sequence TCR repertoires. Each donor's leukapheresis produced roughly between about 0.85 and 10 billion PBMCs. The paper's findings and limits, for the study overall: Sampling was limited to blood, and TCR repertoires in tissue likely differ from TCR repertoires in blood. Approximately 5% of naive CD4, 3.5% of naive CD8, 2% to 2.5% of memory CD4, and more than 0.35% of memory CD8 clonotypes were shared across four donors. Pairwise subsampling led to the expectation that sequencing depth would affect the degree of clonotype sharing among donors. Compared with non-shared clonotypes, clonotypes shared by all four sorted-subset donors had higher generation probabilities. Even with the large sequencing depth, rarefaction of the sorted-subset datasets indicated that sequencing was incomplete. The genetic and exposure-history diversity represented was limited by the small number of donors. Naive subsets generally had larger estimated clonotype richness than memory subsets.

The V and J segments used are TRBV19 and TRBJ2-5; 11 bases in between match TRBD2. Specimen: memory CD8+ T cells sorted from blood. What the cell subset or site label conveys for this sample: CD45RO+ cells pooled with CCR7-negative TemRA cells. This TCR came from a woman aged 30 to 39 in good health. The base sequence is TGTGCCAGTAGTATTCTCCCTAGCGGGAGGGAGACCCAGTACTTC. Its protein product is CASSILPSGRETQYF.